Each of the 27 T cell receptor beta chains below was sequenced from the same sample in a study of Tregs in tolerant kidney transplant recipients. Data came from immunoSEQ multiplex PCR; TCRdb stores just in-frame clones and leaves some out. The sample shows roughly 120,000 clones, around 94% of them seen only once. The sample comprised CD4+ T cells from blood. These receptors were collected from a human donor in good health.

J is TRBJ1-1 and V is TRBV6-1; 7 bases are a match to TRBD1. This CDR3 spans 15 amino acids. Trimming removed 7 bases from V and 6 bases from J; junction bases left unmatched: 14. CDR1 MNHNS and CDR2 SASEGT come from the germline V gene. This chain's CDR3 is CASTRRDRVTPEAFF. CDR3 bases: TGTGCCAGCACCAGAAGAGACAGGGTGACGCCTGAAGCTTTCTTT.

This chain joins TRBV5-1 and TRBJ2-3; tentatively, D is TRBD2 (6 bases). CDR1 is SGHRS, CDR2 YFSETQ, per germline. Deletions cut 0 bases from V and 2 bases from J, with 16 bases between. This CDR3 spans 17 amino acids. CDR3 nucleotide sequence: TGCGCCAGCAGCTTGGCGGTCACTGGACTAAACACAGATACGCAGTATTTT. Its protein is CASSLAVTGLNTDTQYF.

V gene TRBV11-2 combines with J gene TRBJ1-1; TRBD1 agrees at 7 bases. The CDR3 has 13 amino acids. Per the germline V gene, CDR1 is SGHAT and CDR2 is FQNNGV. V lost 5 bases, J lost 3 bases, and 3 bases stayed unmatched. The CDR3 DNA follows: TGTGCCAGCAGCCGCGACAGGGACACTGAAGCTTTCTTT. As protein: CASSRDRDTEAFF.

The rearrangement links TRBV5-1 to TRBJ1-1; 8 nucleotides line up with TRBD1. V dropped 4 bases and J dropped 2; count of bases not matched to a gene: 4. The CDR3 runs to 14 residues. Germline V CDR1 and CDR2: SGHRS, YFSETQ. Here the CDR3 reads CASSRDRLNTEAFF. CDR3 DNA: TGCGCCAGCAGCAGGGACAGGTTAAACACTGAAGCTTTCTTT.

The genes are TRBV21-1 and TRBJ1-5. TRBV21-1 is recorded as a pseudogene. This CDR3 is built from 14 residues. The CDR3 DNA sequence: TGTGCCAGCAGCCTCGGTTGGGACAATCAGCCCCAGCATTTT. Its protein is CASSLGWDNQPQHF.

This clone was seen once. V gene TRBV18 combines with J gene TRBJ2-2, with TRBD2 matching 13 bases. The CDR3 has 15 amino acids. Losses at the gene ends were 4 bases for V and 5 bases for J; bases not matched to a gene: 1. CDR1 and CDR2 (germline): KGHSH, LQKENI. This chain's CDR3 is CASSRTSGSTGELFF. CDR3 bases: TGTGCCAGCTCACGGACTAGCGGGAGTACCGGGGAGCTGTTTTTT.

This chain links TRBV7-3 with TRBJ2-1; D might be TRBD2 (6 bases). The length of the CDR3 is 20 residues. V was trimmed by 5 bases and J by 0 bases, leaving 26 bases between them. The germline gives CDR1 SGHTA, CDR2 FQGTGA. The CDR3 region has the DNA TGTGCCAGCAGCCTCCCCCAGGGACTTAACCCATTCAGCTCCTACAATGAGCAGTTCTTC. Protein: CASSLPQGLNPFSSYNEQFF.

The chain combines TRBV4-2 with TRBJ2-1, with 7 bases fitting TRBD1. Germline values: CDR1 LGHNA, CDR2 YNFKEQ. The trim removed 4 bases at V and 7 bases at J, leaving 7 bases unmatched. This CDR3 region has 14 residues. CDR3 loop: CASSLGGRGNEQFF. The CDR3 region has the DNA TGTGCCAGCAGCCTAGGGGGCCGTGGGAATGAGCAGTTCTTC.

This sequence joins TRBV4-1 and TRBJ2-4, with 7 nucleotides matching TRBD2. After removal of 3 bases from V and 5 bases from J, the junction contained 16 bases not matched to a gene. Per the germline V gene, CDR1 is MGHRA and CDR2 is YSYEKL. The length of the CDR3 is 18 residues. The CDR3 is CASSHQPASGRIQNIQYF. CDR3 sequence (DNA): TGCGCCAGCAGCCACCAGCCCGCTAGCGGCAGAATTCAAAACATTCAGTACTTC.

V is TRBV5-1 and J is TRBJ1-1; unclear D gene. V was trimmed by 4 bases and J by 2 bases, leaving 18 bases between them. The germline CDR1 and CDR2 sequences are SGHRS and YFSETQ. The CDR3 contains 16 residues. The CDR3 nucleotides read TGCGCCAGCAGCCGGCAGTGGGGAACGATCAACACTGAAGCTTTCTTT. Residues: CASSRQWGTINTEAFF.

V and J are TRBV6-1 and TRBJ2-7; the D gene is possibly TRBD1 (6 bases). The CDR3 is 15 residues long. The germline V gene has CDR1 MNHNS and CDR2 SASEGT. Trimming shortened V by 6 bases and J by 4 bases, and 19 bases separated the two germline ends. CDR3 sequence: CASRVSLGAAYEQYF. The CDR3 nucleotides read TGTGCCAGCAGAGTGAGCCTGGGGGCGGCGTACGAGCAGTACTTC.

The J gene is TRBJ2-5, the V gene TRBV9; D ambiguous. The CDR3 length is 13 residues. Germline V CDR1 and CDR2: SGDLS, YYNGEE. Trimming pared 1 base from V and 5 bases from J, leaving 9 bases between. CDR3 sequence (DNA): TGTGCCAGCAGCGTATCAGTGGGGGAGACCCAGTACTTC. It codes for CASSVSVGETQYF.

The rearrangement uses TRBV18 and TRBJ2-5; 8 bases align to TRBD1. The germline CDR1 and CDR2 sequences are KGHSH and LQKENI. The CDR3 is 15 residues long. Trimming took 1 base from V and 4 from J; bases not matched to a gene: 5. The DNA for the CDR3 is TGTGCCAGCTCACCACGGCAGGGGGCATTAGAGACCCAGTACTTC. This translates into CASSPRQGALETQYF.

The V gene is TRBV12-5, the J gene TRBJ2-3, with D tentatively TRBD1 or TRBD2 (5 bases each). The CDR3 loop spans 14 amino acids. The germline V and J ends were trimmed by 7 bases and 2 bases, with 13 bases remaining between them. Per germline, CDR1 LGHNT and CDR2 FRNRAP. The DNA of the CDR3 is TGTGCTAGTGCCCTTAACGGGGCCACAGATACGCAGTATTTT. It specifies CASALNGATDTQYF.

This clone showed up just once. The rearrangement links TRBV28 to TRBJ2-7; 8 bases match TRBD1. The V gene end was trimmed by 6 bases and the J gene end by 3 bases; junction bases not matched to a gene: 4. The CDR3 sequence is 13 residues long. Germline V CDR1 and CDR2: MDHEN, SYDVKM. CDR3 sequence (DNA): TGTGCCAGCAGCTCCGGACAGGGCTACGAGCAGTACTTC. This gives the protein CASSSGQGYEQYF.

The chain has TRBV11-2 and TRBJ1-1, with 7 bases that match TRBD1. Germline V gene lookup returns CDR1 SGHAT and CDR2 FQNNGV. CDR3 size: 14 residues. The ends lost 5 bases at V and 4 bases at J; junction bases unmatched: 7. Here the CDR3 reads CASSPQGGGTEAFF. The CDR3 DNA reads TGTGCCAGCAGCCCCCAGGGGGGGGGCACTGAAGCTTTCTTT.

V and J are TRBV30 and TRBJ1-1, with D maybe TRBD1 (6 bases). Germline V gene lookup returns CDR1 GTSNPN and CDR2 SVGIG (reference sequence). The CDR3 has 12 residues. V lost 4 bases and J lost 4, with 10 bases in between. The DNA for the CDR3 is TGTGCCTGGACCCCAGGGGTCACTGAAGCTTTCTTT. As protein: CAWTPGVTEAFF.

The chain couples TRBV7-9 to TRBJ2-7; the D is unclear. Trimming shortened V by 2 bases and J by 3 bases, and 8 bases separated the two germline ends. CDR1 is SEHNR and CDR2 is FQNEAQ in the germline V gene (reference sequence). The CDR3 covers 13 residues. This CDR3 is CASSLTLSYEQYF. The DNA of the CDR3 is TGTGCCAGCAGCTTAACTCTAAGCTACGAGCAGTACTTC.

J is TRBJ2-1 and V is TRBV7-6; TRBD2 aligns across 11 bases. CDR3 length: 16 residues. With V trimmed by 1 base and J by 8 bases, 7 bases remained unmatched. The germline CDR1 and CDR2 sequences are SGHVS and FNYEAQ. CDR3 DNA: TGTGCCAGCAGCTTAGGGGTTAGCGGGAGGGTGTATGAGCAGTTCTTC. Translated: CASSLGVSGRVYEQFF. The whole variable domain, filled in from reference TRBV7-6 and TRBJ2-1, reads GAGVSQSPRYKVTKRGQDVALRCDPISGHVSLYWYRQALGQGPEFLTYFNYEAQQDKSGLPNDRFSAERPEGSISTLTIQRTEQRDSAMYRCASSLGVSGRVYEQFFGPGTRLTVL.

The chain employs TRBV2 and TRBJ1-1, with D perhaps TRBD1 (6 bases). CDR3 size: 13 residues. Looked up from germline, CDR1 is SNHLY and CDR2 is FYNNEI. Trimming shortened V by 10 bases and J by 1 base, and 13 bases separated the two germline ends. The CDR3 spells CANDQGTNTEAFF. For the CDR3, the DNA is TGTGCCAACGATCAGGGGACGAACACTGAAGCTTTCTTT.

The chain links TRBV19 to TRBJ1-4; TRBD1 aligns across 12 bases. The CDR3 consists of 14 residues. The germline CDR1 and CDR2 sequences are LNHDA and SQIVND (reference sequence). Trimming cost V 4 bases and J 8 bases; bases outside gene matches: 2. The CDR3: CASSRGTGGEKLFF. In DNA, the CDR3 is TGTGCCAGTAGTAGAGGGACAGGGGGCGAAAAACTGTTTTTT.

V and J are TRBV30 and TRBJ1-2; tentative D call: TRBD1 (5 bases). The germline V and J ends were trimmed by 0 bases and 8 bases, with 19 bases remaining between them. The CDR3 consists of 15 residues. CDR1 and CDR2 (germline): GTSNPN, SVGIG (reference sequence). CDR3 bases: TGTGCCTGGAGTGTACCCGGACGCAGGGCTTGGGGCTACACCTTC. It specifies CAWSVPGRRAWGYTF.

The chain carries TRBV7-8 and TRBJ2-3, with D perhaps matching TRBD2 (5 bases). Germline V gene sequence: CDR1 SGHVS, CDR2 FQNEAQ. This CDR3 has 16 amino acids. V was cut by 1 base and J by 1 base, with 12 bases left in between. Here the CDR3 DNA reads TGTGCCAGCAGCTTAGGCATTAGCGCACGCACAGATACGCAGTATTTT. Amino acids: CASSLGISARTDTQYF.

In DNA, the CDR3 is TGTGCCATCAAGGGACAGTCTGATGAAAAACTGTTTTTT. Amino acids: CAIKGQSDEKLFF. V usage is TRBV10-3 and J usage is TRBJ1-4; 7 positions match TRBD1. Germline CDR1 ENHRY, CDR2 SYGVKD. Unmatched junction bases numbered 5, after V lost 7 bases and J lost 6 bases. CDR3 length: 13 residues.

This chain connects TRBV7-8 to TRBJ2-7, with D uncertain. Germline assignment: CDR1 SGHVS and CDR2 FQNEAQ. Trimming removed 5 bases at V and 2 bases at J, with 13 bases between. The CDR3 length is 14 residues. The CDR3 sequence: CASSPHQLAYEQYF. The CDR3 DNA reads TGTGCCAGCAGCCCCCACCAGCTTGCCTACGAGCAGTACTTC.

This rearrangement joins TRBV5-5 to TRBJ2-4, with 8 nucleotides matching TRBD1. J was trimmed by 9 bases and V by 3 bases; bases with no gene match: 14. CDR1 and CDR2 from the germline V gene are SGHKS and YYEKEE (reference sequence). This CDR3 has 16 residues. The CDR3 spells CASSSTDPRGRAIQYF. As DNA, the CDR3 is TGTGCCAGCAGCTCCACGGACCCCAGGGGGCGGGCCATTCAGTACTTC.

This chain uses TRBV6-1 with TRBJ2-7; TRBD2 is a possible D gene (5 bases). This CDR3 has 15 residues. Trimming stripped 2 bases from V and 2 bases from J, with 13 bases between. Germline V gives CDR1 MNHNS, CDR2 SASEGT. CDR3 sequence reads: CASSEMRGLPYEQYF. The CDR3 region has the DNA TGTGCCAGCAGTGAAATGAGAGGACTCCCCTACGAGCAGTACTTC.